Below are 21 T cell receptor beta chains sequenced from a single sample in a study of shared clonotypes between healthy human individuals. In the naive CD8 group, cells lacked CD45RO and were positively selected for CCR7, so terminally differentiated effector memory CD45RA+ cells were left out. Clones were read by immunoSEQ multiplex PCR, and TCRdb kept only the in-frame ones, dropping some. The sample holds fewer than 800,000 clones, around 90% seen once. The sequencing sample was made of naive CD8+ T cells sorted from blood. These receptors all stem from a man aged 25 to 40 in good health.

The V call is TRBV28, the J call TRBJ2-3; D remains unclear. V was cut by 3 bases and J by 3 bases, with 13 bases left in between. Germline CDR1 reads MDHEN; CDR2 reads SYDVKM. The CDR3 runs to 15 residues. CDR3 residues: CASSLFPQATDTQYF. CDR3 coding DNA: TGTGCCAGCAGTTTGTTTCCCCAAGCGACAGATACGCAGTATTTT.

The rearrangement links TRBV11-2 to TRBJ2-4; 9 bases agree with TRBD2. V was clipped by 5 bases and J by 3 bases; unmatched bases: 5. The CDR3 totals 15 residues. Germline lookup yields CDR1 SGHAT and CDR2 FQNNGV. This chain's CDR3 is CASSKGLADKNIQYF. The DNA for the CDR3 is TGTGCCAGCAGCAAGGGACTAGCTGACAAAAACATTCAGTACTTC.

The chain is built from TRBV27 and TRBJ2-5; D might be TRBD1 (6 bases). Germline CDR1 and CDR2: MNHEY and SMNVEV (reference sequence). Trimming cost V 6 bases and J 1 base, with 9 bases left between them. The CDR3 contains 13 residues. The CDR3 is CASRTGFQETQYF. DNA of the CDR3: TGTGCCAGCAGGACAGGATTCCAAGAGACCCAGTACTTC.

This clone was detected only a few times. The CDR3 here is CASSQGSISGNTIYF. As DNA, the CDR3 is TGTGCCAGCAGCCAGGGTTCCATCTCTGGAAACACCATATATTTT. The genes are TRBV7-9 and TRBJ1-3, with a weak D call TRBD1 (5 bases). V shed 5 bases and J shed 0 bases, with 11 bases lying between them. The CDR3 length is 15 residues. Per germline, CDR1 SEHNR and CDR2 FQNEAQ (reference sequence).

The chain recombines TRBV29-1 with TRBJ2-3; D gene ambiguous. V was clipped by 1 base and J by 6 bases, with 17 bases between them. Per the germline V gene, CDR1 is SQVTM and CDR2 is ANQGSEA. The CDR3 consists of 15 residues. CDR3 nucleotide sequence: TGCAGCGTTGAAGGGGGTTTTGGGCCGTTGGATACGCAGTATTTT. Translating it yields CSVEGGFGPLDTQYF.

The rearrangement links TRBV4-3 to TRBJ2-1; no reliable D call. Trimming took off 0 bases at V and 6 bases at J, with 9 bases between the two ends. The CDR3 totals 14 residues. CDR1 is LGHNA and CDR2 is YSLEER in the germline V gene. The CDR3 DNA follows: TGCGCCAGCAGCCAAGATCGGAGCGTCAATGAGCAGTTCTTC. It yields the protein CASSQDRSVNEQFF.

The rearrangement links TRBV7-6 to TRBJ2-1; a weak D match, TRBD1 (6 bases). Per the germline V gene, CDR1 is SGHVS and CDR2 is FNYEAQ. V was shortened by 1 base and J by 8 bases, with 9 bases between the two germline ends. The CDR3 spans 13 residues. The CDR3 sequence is CASSLEQGDEQFF. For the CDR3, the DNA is TGTGCCAGCAGCTTAGAACAGGGCGATGAGCAGTTCTTC.

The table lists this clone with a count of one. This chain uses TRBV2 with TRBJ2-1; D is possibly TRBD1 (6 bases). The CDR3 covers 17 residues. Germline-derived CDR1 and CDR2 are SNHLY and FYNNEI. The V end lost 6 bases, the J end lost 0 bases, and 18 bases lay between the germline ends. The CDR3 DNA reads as TGTGCCAGCAGCGGCCCAGGGGATTTTAGCTCCTACAATGAGCAGTTCTTC. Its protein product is CASSGPGDFSSYNEQFF.

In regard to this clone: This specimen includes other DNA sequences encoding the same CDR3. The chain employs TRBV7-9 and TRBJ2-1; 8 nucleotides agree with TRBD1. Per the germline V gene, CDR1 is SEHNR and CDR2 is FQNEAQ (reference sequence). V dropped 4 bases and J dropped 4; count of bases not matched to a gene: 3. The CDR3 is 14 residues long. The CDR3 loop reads CASSSRDRYNEQFF. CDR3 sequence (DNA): TGTGCCAGCAGCTCCCGGGACAGGTACAATGAGCAGTTCTTC.

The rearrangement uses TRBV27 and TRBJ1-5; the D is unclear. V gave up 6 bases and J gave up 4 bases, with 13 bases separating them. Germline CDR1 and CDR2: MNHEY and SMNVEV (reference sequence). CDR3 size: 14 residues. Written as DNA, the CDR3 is TGTGCCAGCAGCTCCCGATCCACAAATCAGCCCCAGCATTTT. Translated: CASSSRSTNQPQHF.

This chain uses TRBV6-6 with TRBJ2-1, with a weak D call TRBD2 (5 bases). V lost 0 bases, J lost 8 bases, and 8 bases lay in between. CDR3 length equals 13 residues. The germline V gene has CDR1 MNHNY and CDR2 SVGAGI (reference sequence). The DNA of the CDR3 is TGTGCCAGCAGTTACTCTCTAGCAGATGAGCAGTTCTTC. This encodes CASSYSLADEQFF.

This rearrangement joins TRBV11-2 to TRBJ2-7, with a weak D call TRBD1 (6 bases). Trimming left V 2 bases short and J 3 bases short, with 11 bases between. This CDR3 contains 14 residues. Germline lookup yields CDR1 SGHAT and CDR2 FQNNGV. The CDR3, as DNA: TGTGCCAGCAGCTTAAGCAGGGGCCACTACGAGCAGTACTTC. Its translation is CASSLSRGHYEQYF. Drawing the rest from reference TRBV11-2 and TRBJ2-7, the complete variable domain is EAGVAQSPRYKIIEKRQSVAFWCNPISGHATLYWYQQILGQGPKLLIQFQNNGVVDDSQLPKDRFSAERLKGVDSTLKIQPAKLEDSAVYLCASSLSRGHYEQYFGPGTRLTVT.

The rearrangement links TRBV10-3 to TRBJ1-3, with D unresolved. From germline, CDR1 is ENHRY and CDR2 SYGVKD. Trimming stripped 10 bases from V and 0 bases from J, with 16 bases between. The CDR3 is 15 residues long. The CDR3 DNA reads TGTGCCACCGCAGAGTCCGGGAACTCTGGAAACACCATATATTTT. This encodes CATAESGNSGNTIYF.

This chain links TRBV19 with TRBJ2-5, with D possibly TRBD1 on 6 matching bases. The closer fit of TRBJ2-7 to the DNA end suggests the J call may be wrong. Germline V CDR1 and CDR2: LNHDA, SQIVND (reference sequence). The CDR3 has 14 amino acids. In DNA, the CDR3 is TGTGCCAGTAGTTACAGGGTGAGGTCCTACGAGCAGTACTTC. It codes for CASSYRVRSYEQYF.

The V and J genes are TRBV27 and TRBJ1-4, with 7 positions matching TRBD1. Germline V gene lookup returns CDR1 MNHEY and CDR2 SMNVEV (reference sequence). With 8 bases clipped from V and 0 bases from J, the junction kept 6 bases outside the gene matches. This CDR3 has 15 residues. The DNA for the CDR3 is TGTGCCAGCTATCCAGGGGGAGCAACTAATGAAAAACTGTTTTTT. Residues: CASYPGGATNEKLFF. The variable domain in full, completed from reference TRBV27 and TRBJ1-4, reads EAQVTQNPRYLITVTGKKLTVTCSQNMNHEYMSWYRQDPGLGLRQIYYSMNVEVTDKGDVPEGYKVSRKEKRNFPLILESPSPNQTSLYFCASYPGGATNEKLFFGSGTQLSVL.

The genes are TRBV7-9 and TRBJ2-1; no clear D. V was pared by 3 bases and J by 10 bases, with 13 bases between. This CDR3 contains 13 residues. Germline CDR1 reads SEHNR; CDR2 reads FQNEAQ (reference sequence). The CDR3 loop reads CASSFQAELEQFF. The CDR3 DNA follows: TGTGCCAGCAGCTTTCAGGCGGAATTGGAGCAGTTCTTC.

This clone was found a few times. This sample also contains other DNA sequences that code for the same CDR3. CDR3 residues: CASSLTYEQYF. The CDR3 DNA reads TGTGCCAGCAGCTTAACCTACGAGCAGTACTTC. This chain connects TRBV11-2 to TRBJ2-7, with unresolved D. From germline, CDR1 is SGHAT and CDR2 FQNNGV. Trimming took off 2 bases at V and 2 bases at J, with 1 base between the two ends. This CDR3 contains 11 residues.

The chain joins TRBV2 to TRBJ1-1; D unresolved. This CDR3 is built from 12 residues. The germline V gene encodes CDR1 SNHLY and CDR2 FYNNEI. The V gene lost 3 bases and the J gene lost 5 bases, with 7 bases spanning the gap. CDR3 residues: CASSDLGTEAFF. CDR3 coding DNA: TGTGCCAGCAGTGACCTAGGGACTGAAGCTTTCTTT.

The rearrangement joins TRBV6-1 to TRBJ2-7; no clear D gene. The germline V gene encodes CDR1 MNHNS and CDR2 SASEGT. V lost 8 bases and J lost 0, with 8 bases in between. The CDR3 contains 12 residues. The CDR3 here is CASLSLSYEQYF. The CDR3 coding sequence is TGTGCCAGCCTGTCTCTCTCCTACGAGCAGTACTTC.

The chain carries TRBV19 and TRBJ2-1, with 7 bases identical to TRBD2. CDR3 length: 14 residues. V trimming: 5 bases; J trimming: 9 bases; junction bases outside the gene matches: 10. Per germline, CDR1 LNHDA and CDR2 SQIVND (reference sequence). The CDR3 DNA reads TGTGCCAGTAGTCTGGGGAGGGTCATTAGTGAGCAGTTCTTC. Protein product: CASSLGRVISEQFF.

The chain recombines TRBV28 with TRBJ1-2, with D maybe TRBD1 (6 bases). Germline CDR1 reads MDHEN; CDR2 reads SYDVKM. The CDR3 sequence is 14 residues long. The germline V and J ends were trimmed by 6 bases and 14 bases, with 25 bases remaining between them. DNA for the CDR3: TGTGCCAGCAGCCATCGACAGGACGGAGGGACGAGTACCTTC. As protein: CASSHRQDGGTSTF.